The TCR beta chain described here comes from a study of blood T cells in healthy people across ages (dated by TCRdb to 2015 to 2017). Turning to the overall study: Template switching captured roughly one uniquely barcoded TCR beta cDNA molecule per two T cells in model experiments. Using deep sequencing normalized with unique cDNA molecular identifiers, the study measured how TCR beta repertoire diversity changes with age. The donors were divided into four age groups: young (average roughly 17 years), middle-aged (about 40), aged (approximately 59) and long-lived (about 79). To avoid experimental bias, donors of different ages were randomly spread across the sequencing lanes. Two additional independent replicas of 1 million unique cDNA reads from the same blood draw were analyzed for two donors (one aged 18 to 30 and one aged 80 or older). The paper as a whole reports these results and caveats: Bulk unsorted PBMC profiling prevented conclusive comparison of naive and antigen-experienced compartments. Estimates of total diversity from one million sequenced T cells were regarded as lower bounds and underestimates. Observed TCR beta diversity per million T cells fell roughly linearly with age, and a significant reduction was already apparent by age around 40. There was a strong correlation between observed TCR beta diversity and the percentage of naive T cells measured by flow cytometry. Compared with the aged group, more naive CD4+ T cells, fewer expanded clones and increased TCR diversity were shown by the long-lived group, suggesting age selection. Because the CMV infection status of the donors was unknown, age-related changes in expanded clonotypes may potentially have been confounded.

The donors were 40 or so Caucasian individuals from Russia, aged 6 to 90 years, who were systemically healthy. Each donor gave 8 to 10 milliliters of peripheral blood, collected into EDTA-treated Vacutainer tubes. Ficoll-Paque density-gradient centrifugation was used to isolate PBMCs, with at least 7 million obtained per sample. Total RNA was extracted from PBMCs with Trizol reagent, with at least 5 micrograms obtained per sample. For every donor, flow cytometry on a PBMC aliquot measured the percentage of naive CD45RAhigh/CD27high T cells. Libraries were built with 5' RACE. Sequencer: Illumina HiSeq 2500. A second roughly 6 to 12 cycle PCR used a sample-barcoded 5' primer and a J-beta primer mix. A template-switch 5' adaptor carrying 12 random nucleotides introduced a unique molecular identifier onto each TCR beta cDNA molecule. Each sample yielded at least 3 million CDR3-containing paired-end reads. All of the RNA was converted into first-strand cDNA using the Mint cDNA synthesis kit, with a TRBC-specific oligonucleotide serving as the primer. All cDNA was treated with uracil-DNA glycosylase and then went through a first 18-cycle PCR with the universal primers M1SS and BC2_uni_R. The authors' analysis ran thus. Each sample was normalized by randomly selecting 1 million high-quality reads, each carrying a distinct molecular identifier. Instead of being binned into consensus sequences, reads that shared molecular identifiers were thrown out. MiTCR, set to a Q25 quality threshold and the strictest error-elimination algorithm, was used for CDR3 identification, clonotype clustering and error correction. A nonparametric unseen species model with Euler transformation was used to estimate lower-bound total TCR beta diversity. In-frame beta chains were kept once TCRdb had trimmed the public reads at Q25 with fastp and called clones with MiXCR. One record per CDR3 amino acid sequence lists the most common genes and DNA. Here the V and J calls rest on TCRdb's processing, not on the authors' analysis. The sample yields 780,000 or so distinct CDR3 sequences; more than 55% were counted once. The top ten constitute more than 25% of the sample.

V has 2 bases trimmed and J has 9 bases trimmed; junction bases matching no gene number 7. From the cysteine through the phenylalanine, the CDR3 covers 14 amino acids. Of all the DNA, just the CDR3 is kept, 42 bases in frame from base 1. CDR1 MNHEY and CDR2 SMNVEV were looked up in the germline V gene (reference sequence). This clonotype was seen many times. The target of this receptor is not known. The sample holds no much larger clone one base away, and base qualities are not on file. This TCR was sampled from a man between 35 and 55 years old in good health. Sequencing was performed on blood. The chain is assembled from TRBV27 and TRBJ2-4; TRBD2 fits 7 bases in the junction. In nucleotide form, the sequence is TGTGCCAGCAGTTTAGGCGGGAGTGGCGCCATTCAGTACTTC. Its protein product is CASSLGGSGAIQYF.